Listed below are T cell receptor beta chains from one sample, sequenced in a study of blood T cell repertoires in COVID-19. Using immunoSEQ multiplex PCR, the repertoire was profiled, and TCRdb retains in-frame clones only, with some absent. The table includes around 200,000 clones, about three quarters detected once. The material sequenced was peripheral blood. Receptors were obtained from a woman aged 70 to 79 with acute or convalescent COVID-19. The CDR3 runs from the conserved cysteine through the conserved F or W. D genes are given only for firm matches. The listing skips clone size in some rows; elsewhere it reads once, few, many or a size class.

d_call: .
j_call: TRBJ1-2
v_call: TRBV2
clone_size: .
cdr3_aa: CASGFVRGSAVGYTF
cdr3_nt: TGTGCCAGCGGATTTGTTCGGGGGTCCGCCGTCGGCTACACCTTC

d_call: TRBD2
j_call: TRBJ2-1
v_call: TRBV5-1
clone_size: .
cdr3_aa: CASSPGGGSRYEQFF
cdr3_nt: TGCGCCAGCAGCCCCGGGGGGGGATCGCGCTATGAGCAGTTCTTC

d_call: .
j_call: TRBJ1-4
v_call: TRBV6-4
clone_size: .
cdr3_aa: CASSDSIGGGKLFF
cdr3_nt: TGTGCCAGCAGTGACTCGATAGGGGGGGGAAAACTGTTTTTT

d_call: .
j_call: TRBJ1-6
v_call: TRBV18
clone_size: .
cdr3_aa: CASSPGGQNSPLHF
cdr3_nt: TGTGCCAGCTCACCAGGGGGCCAGAATTCACCCCTCCACTTT

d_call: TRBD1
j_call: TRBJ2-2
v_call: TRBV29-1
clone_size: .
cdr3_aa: CSVEGRDSWSGELFF
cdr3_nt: TGCAGCGTTGAAGGTCGGGACAGCTGGTCCGGGGAGCTGTTTTTT

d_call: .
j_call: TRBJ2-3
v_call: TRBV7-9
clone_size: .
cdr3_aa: CASSSGERRSTDTQYF
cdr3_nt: TGTGCCAGCAGCTCCGGGGAGAGGCGAAGCACAGATACGCAGTATTTT

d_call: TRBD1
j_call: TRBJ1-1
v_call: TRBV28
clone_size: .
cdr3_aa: CASSLVTGSETEAFF
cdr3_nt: TGTGCCAGCAGTTTAGTGACAGGGTCGGAGACTGAAGCTTTCTTT

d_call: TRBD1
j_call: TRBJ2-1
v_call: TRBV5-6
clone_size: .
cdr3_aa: CASSIGGYEQFF
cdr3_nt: TGTGCCAGCAGCATAGGGGGCTATGAGCAGTTCTTC

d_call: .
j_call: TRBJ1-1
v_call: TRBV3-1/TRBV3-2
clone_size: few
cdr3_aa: CASSPFLGALNTEAFF
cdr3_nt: TGTGCCAGCAGCCCCTTCCTGGGGGCCCTGAACACTGAAGCTTTCTTT

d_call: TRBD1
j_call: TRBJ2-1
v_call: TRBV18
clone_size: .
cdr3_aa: CASSPGTVYNEQFF
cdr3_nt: TGTGCCAGCTCCCCCGGGACAGTCTACAATGAGCAGTTCTTC

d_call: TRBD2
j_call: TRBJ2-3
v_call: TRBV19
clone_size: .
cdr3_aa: CASSSGRGDTQYF
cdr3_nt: TGTGCCAGTAGTAGCGGGAGGGGTGATACGCAGTATTTT

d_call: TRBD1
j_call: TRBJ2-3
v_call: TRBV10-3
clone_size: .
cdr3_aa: CAITMTGGRDTQYF
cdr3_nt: TGTGCCATCACCATGACAGGGGGGAGGGATACGCAGTATTTT

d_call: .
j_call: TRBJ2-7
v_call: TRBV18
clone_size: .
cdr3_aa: CASNRDNYEQYF
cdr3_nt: TGTGCCAGCAACCGGGACAACTACGAGCAGTACTTC

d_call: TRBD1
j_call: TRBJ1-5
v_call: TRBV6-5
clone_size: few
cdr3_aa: CASSSGTGIMPQHF
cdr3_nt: TGTGCCAGCAGCTCCGGGACAGGTATCATGCCCCAGCATTTT

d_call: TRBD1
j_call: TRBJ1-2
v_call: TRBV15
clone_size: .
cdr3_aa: CATSRDPQGYGYTF
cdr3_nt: TGTGCCACCAGCAGAGACCCACAGGGGTATGGCTACACCTTC

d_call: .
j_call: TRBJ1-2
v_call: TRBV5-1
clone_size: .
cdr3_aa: CASSRETATNYGYTF
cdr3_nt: TGCGCCAGCAGCCGCGAGACAGCGACTAACTATGGCTACACCTTC

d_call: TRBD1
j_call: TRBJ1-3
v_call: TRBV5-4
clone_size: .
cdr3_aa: CASSLRDRGNTIYF
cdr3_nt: TGTGCCAGCAGCCTCCGGGACAGGGGGAACACCATATATTTT

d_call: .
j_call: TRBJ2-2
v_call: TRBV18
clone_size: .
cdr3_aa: CASSPTQRATGELFF
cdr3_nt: TGTGCCAGCTCACCAACCCAGCGCGCTACCGGGGAGCTGTTTTTT

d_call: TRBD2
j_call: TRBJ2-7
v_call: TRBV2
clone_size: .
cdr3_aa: CASSPRVAGTSGATYEQYF
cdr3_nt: TGTGCCAGCAGTCCTCGTGTGGCCGGGACTAGCGGGGCTACCTACGAGCAGTACTTC

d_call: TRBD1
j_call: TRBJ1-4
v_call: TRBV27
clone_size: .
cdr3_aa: CASSLGQGGEKLFF
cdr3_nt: TGTGCCAGCAGTTTAGGACAGGGAGGCGAAAAACTGTTTTTT

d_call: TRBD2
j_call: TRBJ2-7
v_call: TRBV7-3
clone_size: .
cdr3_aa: CASSPIAGSPYEQYF
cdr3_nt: TGTGCCAGCAGCCCCATAGCGGGATCTCCCTACGAGCAGTACTTC

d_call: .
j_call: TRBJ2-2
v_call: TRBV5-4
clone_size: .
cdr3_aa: CASSLPGLNTGELFF
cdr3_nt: TGTGCCAGCAGCTTACCGGGATTGAACACCGGGGAGCTGTTTTTT

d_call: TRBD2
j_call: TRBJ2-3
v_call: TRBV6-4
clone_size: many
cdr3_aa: CASSGLAGVAKDTQYF
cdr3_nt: TGTGCCAGCAGTGGACTAGCGGGAGTTGCTAAAGATACGCAGTATTTT

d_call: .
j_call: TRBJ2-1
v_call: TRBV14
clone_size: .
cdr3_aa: CASSQDLRSNEQFF
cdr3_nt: TGTGCCAGCAGCCAAGATTTACGGAGCAATGAGCAGTTCTTC

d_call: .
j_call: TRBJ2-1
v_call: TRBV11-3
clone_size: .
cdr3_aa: CASSTRFDNEQFF
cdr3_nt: TGTGCCAGCAGCACCCGGTTTGACAATGAGCAGTTCTTC

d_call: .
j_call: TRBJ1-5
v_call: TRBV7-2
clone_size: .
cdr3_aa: CASSTGLNQPQHF
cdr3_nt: TGTGCCAGCAGCACAGGTCTCAATCAGCCCCAGCATTTT

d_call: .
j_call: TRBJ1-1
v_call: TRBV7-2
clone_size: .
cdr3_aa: CASSSVFPNTEAFF
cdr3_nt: TGTGCCAGCAGCTCCGTCTTTCCGAACACTGAAGCTTTCTTT